This T cell receptor (beta chain) was sequenced in a study of blood T cell repertoires in COVID-19. The CDR3 consists of 17 residues. The V gene's germline CDR1 is LGHNA and CDR2 YNFKEQ. V lost 0 bases to trimming and J lost 0 bases, with 13 bases between them. Data came from immunoSEQ multiplex PCR; TCRdb stores just in-frame clones and leaves some out. Among more than 35,000 clones listed, 60% to 85% were seen once. V is TRBV4-2 and J is TRBJ2-3; D gene uncertain. The source material was peripheral blood. The receptor was isolated from a man in his 70s with acute or convalescent COVID-19. The CDR3 bases are TGTGCCAGCAGCCAAGATCCCCTCATAACTAGCACAGATACGCAGTATTTT. It codes for CASSQDPLITSTDTQYF.